This T cell receptor beta chain was sequenced for a study of blood T cell repertoires in COVID-19. Study summary: The United States, Italy and Spain were the sources of the acute and convalescent COVID-19 samples. The analysed material was cDNA or gDNA that came from T cells, B-cell-depleted T cells, or PBMCs.

Per the original data handling: Nucleated cell number was recorded as an estimate derived from reference gene primer amplification. Profiled with immunoSEQ multiplex PCR; TCRdb holds only in-frame clones, not every one. The V and J calls and clone size are taken from that table; D and trimming were inferred from the DNA. The sample yields approximately 150,000 clones, about 83% seen once. CDR3 length: 15 residues. V was pared by 8 bases and J by 0 bases, with 8 bases of the junction left unmatched. Germline V lookup: CDR1 SGHVS, CDR2 FQNEAQ. The chain joins TRBV7-8 to TRBJ1-1, with TRBD1 matching 8 bases. This clonotype was obtained from a human donor in a cohort sampled during active COVID-19. The material sequenced was peripheral blood. CDR3 sequence (DNA): TGTGCCAGCGGAACGAGGACAGGGTTGAACACTGAAGCTTTCTTT. Amino acid sequence: CASGTRTGLNTEAFF.